Presented here are 18 T cell receptor beta chains from one specimen sequenced in a study of T-cell reconstitution after alpha-beta-depleted transplantation in children. Unique molecular identifiers were incorporated into the prepared TCRbeta library. TCRdb reprocessed the PCR reads via MiXCR and lists one record per CDR3 protein. The data show about 600,000 distinct CDR3 sequences, around 23% seen once. The sequencing used PBMCs, mostly from graft donor cells, collected 360 days after TCRalphabeta/CD19-depleted stem cell transplant. The origin of the receptors is a boy in the first two years of life who had a stem cell transplant for acute myeloid leukemia, so the T cells may come from the graft donor.

Here the CDR3 DNA reads TGTGCCAGCAGGGGACTAGCGGGGCACAGCTCCTACAATGAGCAGTTCTTC. It codes for CASRGLAGHSSYNEQFF. This chain joins TRBV6-1 and TRBJ2-1; 13 bases line up with TRBD2. Losses at the gene ends were 6 bases for V and 0 bases for J; bases not matched to a gene: 5. Germline lookup yields CDR1 MNHNS and CDR2 SASEGT. The CDR3 consists of 17 residues.

This clonotype was counted at least ten times. This sequence joins TRBV6-5 and TRBJ1-2; possibly TRBD1 for D (5 bases). Germline V gene data show CDR1 as MNHEY and CDR2 as SVGAGI. V was trimmed by 4 bases and J by 7 bases, leaving 13 bases between them. The CDR3 contains 13 residues. Here the CDR3 DNA reads TGTGCCAGCAGTTCTCCAGGGTTCGGTGGCTACACCTTC. Translating it yields CASSSPGFGGYTF.

The table lists this clonotype with many counts. The chain recombines TRBV6-1 with TRBJ2-7; D gene ambiguous. Trimming pared 4 bases from V and 2 bases from J, leaving 9 bases between. Germline CDR1 and CDR2: MNHNS and SASEGT. The CDR3 covers 13 residues. The CDR3 loop is CASSGQEPYEQYV. DNA of the CDR3: TGTGCCAGCAGTGGGCAGGAGCCCTACGAGCAGTACGTC.

This chain uses TRBV27 with TRBJ2-3; a possible D gene is TRBD1 (5 bases). This CDR3 comprises 12 residues. CDR1 is MNHEY and CDR2 is SMNVEV in the germline V gene (reference sequence). Trimming cost V 6 bases and J 7 bases, with 11 bases left between them. The CDR3 protein is CASRTGANTQYF. The CDR3 nucleotides are TGTGCCAGCAGAACAGGAGCTAATACGCAGTATTTT.

Points on this clonotype: Being one base from a much bigger clone, this may be a read error. The chain carries TRBV6-2 or TRBV6-3 and TRBJ1-1, with D hard to call. Germline values: CDR1 MNHEY, CDR2 SVGEGT. CDR3 size: 13 residues. Deletions cut 6 bases from V and 4 bases from J, with 12 bases between. The CDR3 reads CASRTEGSTEAFF. The CDR3 nucleotides read TGTGCCAGCAGGACTGAAGGGAGCACTGAAGCTTTCTTT.

The chain recombines TRBV10-3 with TRBJ2-5, with a tentative D call TRBD1 (5 bases). V was cut by 2 bases and J by 2 bases, with 9 bases left in between. This CDR3 is built from 14 residues. Looked up from germline, CDR1 is ENHRY and CDR2 is SYGVKD. The CDR3, as DNA: TGTGCCATCAGTGAGGTTACAGGACAAGAGACCCAGTACTTC. Translation gives CAISEVTGQETQYF.

This clonotype was recorded many times. The genes are TRBV29-1 and TRBJ2-7; 7 nucleotides agree with TRBD2. This CDR3 is 11 amino acids long. J gave up 4 bases and V 6 bases, and 3 bases lay outside the gene matches. CDR1 SQVTM and CDR2 ANQGSEA come from the germline V gene. CDR3 sequence: CSVREAYEQYF. The CDR3, as DNA: TGCAGCGTCCGGGAGGCGTACGAGCAGTACTTC.

This clonotype has more than one count but fewer than ten. The genes are TRBV5-1 and TRBJ2-3; D unclear. CDR3 length equals 13 residues. The germline CDR1 and CDR2 sequences are SGHRS and YFSETQ. V was cut by 3 bases and J by 14 bases, with 19 bases left in between. The CDR3 is CASSWETGLVRYF. CDR3 nucleotides: TGCGCCAGCAGCTGGGAAACTGGTCTGGTGCGGTATTTT.

CDR3: CSATRGGYEQYF. In DNA, the CDR3 is TGCAGTGCTACCCGCGGCGGCTACGAGCAGTACTTC. This chain joins TRBV20-1 and TRBJ2-7; no clear D gene. Germline V lookup: CDR1 DFQATT, CDR2 SNEGSKA (reference sequence). V gave up 4 bases and J gave up 3 bases, with 10 bases separating them. The length of the CDR3 is 12 residues.

This clonotype was found many times. A read error may account for a junction end that differs from germline. The V and J genes are TRBV28 and TRBJ2-5; possibly TRBD1 for D (5 bases). This CDR3 contains 12 residues. Germline V gene lookup returns CDR1 MDHEN and CDR2 SYDVKM. The CDR3 is CACSWGWETQYF. For the CDR3, the DNA is TGTGCCTGCAGTTGGGGCTGGGAGACCCAGTACTTC.

The CDR3, as DNA: TGTGCCAGCAGCGTAGGTGGGGGGGCCTGGTATGAGCAGTTCTTC. Translation: CASSVGGGAWYEQFF. The V gene is TRBV9, the J gene TRBJ2-1, with D possibly being TRBD2 (7 bases). Germline assignment: CDR1 SGDLS and CDR2 YYNGEE. The length of the CDR3 is 15 residues. V was pared by 0 bases and J by 8 bases, with 15 bases between.

This clonotype was observed a single time. The J gene is TRBJ2-2, the V gene TRBV6-2 or TRBV6-3, with D unresolved. CDR1 is MNHEY and CDR2 is SVGEGT in the germline V gene. This CDR3 has 13 amino acids. V lost 6 bases to trimming and J lost 5 bases, with 10 bases between them. CDR3 sequence reads: CASRWGTTGELFF. The CDR3 nucleotides are TGTGCCAGCAGATGGGGAACGACCGGGGAGCTGTTTTTT.

J is TRBJ1-1 and V is TRBV6-6; D may be TRBD1 (5 bases). CDR3 length: 13 residues. V lost 6 bases and J 4 bases, leaving 12 bases between the germline ends. CDR1 and CDR2 from the germline V gene are MNHNY and SVGAGI (reference sequence). The CDR3 region has the DNA TGTGCCAGCAGCCGCAGCGGGACCACTGAAGCTTTCTTT. Translating it yields CASSRSGTTEAFF.

This clonotype was counted between two and nine times. The V gene is TRBV6-5, the J gene TRBJ1-2; D may be TRBD1 (6 bases). The CDR3 is made up of 12 amino acids. Per germline, CDR1 MNHEY and CDR2 SVGAGI. V lost 5 bases and J 5 bases, leaving 9 bases between the germline ends. CDR3 bases: TGTGCCAGCAGTCAAACAGGGTATGGCTACACCTTC. Translated, it gives CASSQTGYGYTF.

This clonotype was recorded many times. The rearrangement uses TRBV29-1 and TRBJ2-5, with 10 bases matching TRBD1. There are 15 residues in the CDR3. Per germline, CDR1 SQVTM and CDR2 ANQGSEA. V gave up 7 bases and J gave up 1 base; unmatched junction bases: 9. The CDR3 DNA reads as TGCAGCGCAAGACAGGGGGCCGTTTCCCAAGAGACCCAGTACTTC. Its protein is CSARQGAVSQETQYF.

This clonotype has a handful of counts. The chain uses TRBV27 and TRBJ2-7; 7 positions match TRBD1. This CDR3 spans 14 amino acids. CDR1 and CDR2 (germline): MNHEY, SMNVEV (reference sequence). With 5 bases clipped from V and 4 bases from J, the junction kept 8 bases outside the gene matches. CDR3 DNA sequence: TGTGCCAGCAGTCCGGGACAGCGTTTATACGAGCAGTACTTC. It translates to CASSPGQRLYEQYF.

This clonotype was counted between two and nine times. The chain couples TRBV5-1 to TRBJ2-1, with a weak D call TRBD1 (6 bases). There are 12 residues in the CDR3. V was shortened by 5 bases and J by 10 bases, with 13 bases between the two germline ends. CDR1 and CDR2 from the germline V gene are SGHRS and YFSETQ. For the CDR3, the DNA is TGCGCCAGCAGACAGACAGGAGGCGAGCAGTTCTTC. It codes for CASRQTGGEQFF.

Points on this clonotype: An end of the junction does not agree with germline; a read error may underlie this. V usage is TRBV7-2 and J usage is TRBJ2-1; D is perhaps TRBD2 (5 bases). Germline loops: CDR1 SGHTA, CDR2 FQGNSA. This CDR3 has 14 amino acids. In nucleotides, the CDR3 is TGTGCCAGCAGCTCCCACCTACTAGACAATGAGCAGTTTTTC. Translated: CASSSHLLDNEQFF. The full variable domain, its missing parts supplied by reference TRBV7-2 and TRBJ2-1, is GAGVSQSPSNKVTEKGKDVELRCDPISGHTALYWYRQSLGQGLEFLIYFQGNSAPDKSGLPSDRFSAERTGGSVSTLTIQRTQQEDSAVYLCASSSHLLDNEQFFGPGTRLTVL.